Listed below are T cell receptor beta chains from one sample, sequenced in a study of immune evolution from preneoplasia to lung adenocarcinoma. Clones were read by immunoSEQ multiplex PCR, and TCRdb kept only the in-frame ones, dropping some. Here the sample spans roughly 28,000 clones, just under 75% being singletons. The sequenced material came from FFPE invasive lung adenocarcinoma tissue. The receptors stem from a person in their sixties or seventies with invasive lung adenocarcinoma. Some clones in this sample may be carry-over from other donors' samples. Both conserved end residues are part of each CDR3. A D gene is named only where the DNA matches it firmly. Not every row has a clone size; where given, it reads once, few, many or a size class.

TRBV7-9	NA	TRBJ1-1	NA	CASSLVQGTEAFF	TGTGCCAGCAGCTTAGTCCAGGGCACTGAAGCTTTCTTT
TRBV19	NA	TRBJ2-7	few	CASSSYAGREQYF	TGTGCCAGTAGTAGTTATGCAGGGCGCGAGCAGTACTTC
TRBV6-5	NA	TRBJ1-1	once	CASSYSWGQPNTEAFF	TGTGCCAGCAGTTACTCGTGGGGCCAACCGAACACTGAAGCTTTCTTT
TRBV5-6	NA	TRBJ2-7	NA	CASSAGMSEQYF	TGTGCCAGCAGCGCCGGGATGAGCGAGCAGTACTTC
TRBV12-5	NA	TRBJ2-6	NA	CASGLGRDGVNGANVLTF	TGTGCTAGTGGTTTGGGCCGGGACGGGGTTAACGGGGCCAACGTCCTGACTTTC
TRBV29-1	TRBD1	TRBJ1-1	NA	CSADRGQWTEAFF	TGCAGCGCAGACAGGGGGCAATGGACTGAAGCTTTCTTT
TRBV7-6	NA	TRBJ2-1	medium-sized	CASSLSRASASNEQFF	TGTGCCAGCAGTCTTAGTCGGGCTAGCGCTAGCAATGAGCAGTTCTTC
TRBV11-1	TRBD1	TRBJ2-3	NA	CASTLDRIYSDTQYF	TGTGCCAGCACCCTGGACAGGATTTATTCAGATACGCAGTATTTT
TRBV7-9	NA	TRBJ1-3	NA	CASSLPNQGGLNTIYF	TGTGCCAGCAGCTTACCTAACCAGGGTGGTTTGAACACCATATATTTT
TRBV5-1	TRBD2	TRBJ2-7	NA	CATKPGLGSYEQYF	TGCGCCACCAAGCCGGGACTAGGAAGTTACGAGCAGTACTTC
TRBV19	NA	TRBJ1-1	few	CASSIWGQVGTEAFF	TGTGCCAGTAGTATTTGGGGGCAAGTCGGCACTGAAGCTTTCTTT
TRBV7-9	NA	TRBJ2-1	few	CASSTLAELYNEQFF	TGTGCCAGCAGCACTCTAGCTGAGCTTTACAATGAGCAGTTCTTC
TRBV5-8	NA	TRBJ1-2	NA	CASSLYYGYTF	TGTGCCAGCAGCTTGTACTATGGCTACACCTTC
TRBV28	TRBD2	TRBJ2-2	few	CASRGTSGRIFTGELFF	TGTGCCAGCCGAGGGACTAGCGGGAGGATTTTCACCGGGGAGCTGTTTTTT
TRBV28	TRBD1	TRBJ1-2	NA	CASSLGDRPNYGYTF	TGTGCCAGCAGTTTAGGGGACAGGCCTAACTATGGCTACACCTTC
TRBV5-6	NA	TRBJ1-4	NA	CASSLTGLGTNEKLFF	TGTGCCAGCAGCTTGACCGGGCTCGGAACTAATGAAAAACTGTTTTTT